Listed here are 24 T cell receptor beta chains from one sample, sequenced in a study of T cells in Graves' hyperthyroidism and ophthalmopathy. Researchers took RNA transcripts and amplified the TCR beta CDR3 regions from them. When the TCR CDR3 underwent first-round RT-PCR, the HTBI primer set was used. One entry per CDR3 protein, called by TCRdb with MiXCR from the multiplex PCR reads. The sample consists of approximately 360,000 distinct CDR3 sequences, 25% of them appearing once. Sequences were obtained from blood. These receptors originate from a man in his forties or fifties with Graves' hyperthyroidism.

The chain couples TRBV29-1 to TRBJ2-7; possible D gene TRBD2, 5 bases. V was trimmed by 0 bases and J by 7 bases, leaving 16 bases between them. Germline CDR1 reads SQVTM; CDR2 reads ANQGSEA. There are 14 residues in the CDR3. The CDR3 protein is CSVEDRAGGWEQYF. In DNA, the CDR3 is TGCAGCGTTGAAGATCGAGCCGGCGGGTGGGAGCAGTACTTC.

This clonotype was counted only a few times. This chain uses TRBV19 with TRBJ2-7; TRBD1 aligns across 10 bases. Germline V CDR1 and CDR2: LNHDA, SQIVND (reference sequence). This CDR3 has 18 amino acids. V lost 1 base, J lost 4 bases, and 13 bases stayed unmatched. The CDR3 loop reads CASSIARRGTGASYEQYF. In DNA, the CDR3 is TGTGCCAGTAGTATAGCCCGCCGCGGGACAGGGGCGTCGTACGAGCAGTACTTC.

The J gene is TRBJ1-2, the V gene TRBV5-8, with a weak D call TRBD1 (6 bases). V lost 4 bases, J lost 8 bases, and 15 bases lay in between. The length of the CDR3 is 13 residues. From germline, CDR1 is SGHTS and CDR2 YDEGEE. Here the CDR3 reads CASSLGQSTGYTF. The CDR3 DNA follows: TGTGCCAGCAGCCTGGGACAATCAACGGGCTACACCTTC.

This chain joins TRBV5-1 and TRBJ2-1; D gene unclear. Per the germline V gene, CDR1 is SGHRS and CDR2 is YFSETQ. Trimming removed 0 bases at V and 0 bases at J, with 7 bases between. The CDR3 has 15 amino acids. DNA for the CDR3: TGCGCCAGCAGCTTGGCGGCGATCTCCTACAATGAGCAGTTCTTC. Protein: CASSLAAISYNEQFF.

In this sample, this clonotype turned up many times. This chain joins TRBV2 and TRBJ1-5; D remains unclear. CDR3 length: 15 amino acids. Germline CDR1 SNHLY, CDR2 FYNNEI. V was trimmed by 2 bases and J by 3 bases, leaving 11 bases between them. The CDR3 loop is CASSESPGDNQPQHF. Here the CDR3 DNA reads TGTGCCAGCAGTGAATCCCCGGGAGACAATCAGCCCCAGCATTTT.

This clonotype was seen a handful of times. J is TRBJ2-4 and V is TRBV15; 9 positions match TRBD2. CDR1 is LNHNV, CDR2 YYDKDF, per germline (reference sequence). The CDR3 consists of 17 residues. Trimming took 4 bases from V and 0 from J; bases not matched to a gene: 7. As DNA, the CDR3 is TGTGCCACCAGCACAGCGACTAGCGGAATAGCCAAAAACATTCAGTACTTC. Protein product: CATSTATSGIAKNIQYF.

Only a few counts were recorded for this clonotype. CDR3 DNA sequence: TGTGCCAGCAGCCTCACTAGCGGGGGGACCAATGAGCAGTTCTTC. Translating it yields CASSLTSGGTNEQFF. V gene TRBV7-3 combines with J gene TRBJ2-1, with 12 bases identical to TRBD2. V lost 5 bases, J lost 6 bases, and 5 bases stayed unmatched. The V gene's germline CDR1 is SGHTA and CDR2 FQGTGA. The CDR3 has 15 residues.

This clonotype has a count of ten or more. The chain is built from TRBV12-3 or TRBV12-4 and TRBJ2-7; possibly TRBD1 for D (7 bases). The CDR3 totals 14 residues. V dropped 3 bases and J dropped 3 bases, with 12 bases sitting between them. In DNA, the CDR3 is TGTGCCAGCAGTTTGGGGGGACAGTTCTACGAGCAGTACTTC. Translated: CASSLGGQFYEQYF.

This clonotype appeared a few times. The chain couples TRBV6-2 or TRBV6-3 to TRBJ1-4; perhaps TRBD1 as D (5 bases). CDR3 size: 13 residues. Germline loops: CDR1 MNHEY, CDR2 SVGEGT. V shed 5 bases and J shed 8 bases, with 12 bases lying between them. The CDR3 region has the DNA TGTGCCAGCAGTCCGGGACCCGGGGAAAAACTGTTTTTT. It yields the protein CASSPGPGEKLFF.

This clonotype was picked up many times. The rearrangement joins TRBV3-1 to TRBJ2-1; D perhaps matches TRBD2 (6 bases). Germline lookup yields CDR1 LGHDT and CDR2 YNNKEL (reference sequence). The CDR3 sequence is 15 residues long. The V and J ends lost 4 bases and 10 bases respectively, with 20 bases between them. The CDR3 DNA follows: TGTGCCAGCAGCCCTCCACCGCGGGGTTCTAGGGAGCAGTTCTTC. Its translation is CASSPPPRGSREQFF.

This clonotype was counted many times. The rearrangement joins TRBV27 to TRBJ2-7; D is perhaps TRBD1 (6 bases). Germline lookup yields CDR1 MNHEY and CDR2 SMNVEV (reference sequence). The CDR3 covers 15 residues. V was trimmed by 2 bases and J by 0 bases, leaving 11 bases between them. The CDR3 sequence: CASSLARGSSYEQYF. CDR3 sequence (DNA): TGTGCCAGCAGTTTAGCCAGGGGATCCTCCTACGAGCAGTACTTC.

This chain joins TRBV19 and TRBJ2-7; D gene unclear. The CDR3 covers 13 residues. Trimming left V 8 bases short and J 1 base short, with 12 bases between. Germline-derived CDR1 and CDR2 are LNHDA and SQIVND (reference sequence). The CDR3 DNA reads TGTGCCAGTTCCGACTCCTGGTCCTACGAGCAGTACTTC. It codes for CASSDSWSYEQYF.

This clonotype showed up many times. V and J are TRBV18 and TRBJ1-2, with 7 bases lining up with TRBD1. Trimming took 5 bases from V and 3 from J; bases not matched to a gene: 3. The CDR3 consists of 13 residues. Looked up from germline, CDR1 is KGHSH and CDR2 is LQKENI. In nucleotides, the CDR3 is TGTGCCAGCTCAGAAGACAGGGACTATGGCTACACCTTC. This encodes CASSEDRDYGYTF.

This clonotype was recorded at least ten times. The chain recombines TRBV2 with TRBJ2-7; TRBD2 matches 9 bases. The CDR3 is 14 amino acids. Per germline, CDR1 SNHLY and CDR2 FYNNEI. Trimming at V came to 4 bases and at J to 4 bases, leaving 5 bases not matched to a gene. The CDR3: CASSVDSGRYEQYF. CDR3 nucleotide sequence: TGTGCCAGCAGTGTGGATAGCGGGAGATACGAGCAGTACTTC.

Concerning this clonotype: Because it lacks the conserved phenylalanine or tryptophan at the end, this CDR3 is likely a read error. V is TRBV2 and J is TRBJ1-2; no clear D. This CDR3 has 14 residues. Trimming stripped 2 bases from V and 6 bases from J, with 13 bases between. Germline V lookup: CDR1 SNHLY, CDR2 FYNNEI. Here the CDR3 DNA reads TGTGCCAGCAGTGAACCGTCGGGTTTGAATGGCTACACCCTC. It encodes CASSEPSGLNGYTL.

This clonotype was seen only a few times. This chain joins TRBV11-2 and TRBJ1-1; no definite D call. V was shortened by 4 bases and J by 11 bases, with 17 bases between the two germline ends. The CDR3 covers 13 residues. Germline V CDR1 and CDR2: SGHAT, FQNNGV. CDR3 protein: CASSSSRVRRAFF. For the CDR3, the DNA is TGTGCCAGCAGCTCCAGTCGGGTCCGGCGGGCTTTCTTT.

The V gene is TRBV10-1, the J gene TRBJ2-1; 7 bases line up with TRBD2. CDR3 length: 16 amino acids. Trimming took 3 bases from V and 0 from J; bases not matched to a gene: 5. Germline V CDR1 and CDR2: WNHNN, SYGVQD (reference sequence). The CDR3 here is CASSDGGGFSYNEQFF. As DNA, the CDR3 is TGCGCCAGCAGTGACGGCGGGGGATTCTCCTACAATGAGCAGTTCTTC.

Regarding this clonotype: No conserved phenylalanine or tryptophan is present at the end of the CDR3, so a read error is the likely explanation. The V and J genes are TRBV5-1 and TRBJ2-3; D gene ambiguous. V lost 3 bases and J 2 bases, leaving 10 bases between the germline ends. Germline V gene lookup returns CDR1 SGHRS and CDR2 YFSETQ. The CDR3 covers 14 residues. In DNA form, the CDR3 reads TGCGCCAGCAGCTCCGCAGAGCACACAGATACGCAGTATCTT. Encoded protein: CASSSAEHTDTQYL.

This clonotype was counted a few times. The V call is TRBV18, the J call TRBJ2-3; D remains unclear. This CDR3 spans 16 amino acids. Germline lookup yields CDR1 KGHSH and CDR2 LQKENI. The V and J ends lost 4 bases and 1 base respectively, with 15 bases between them. The CDR3 spells CASSQTPSDGTDTQYF. The CDR3 coding sequence is TGTGCCAGCTCACAAACCCCCTCGGACGGCACAGATACGCAGTATTTT.

This clonotype was detected many times. The chain recombines TRBV5-1 with TRBJ2-3, with 13 bases matching TRBD2. CDR3 length: 17 residues. Germline CDR1 reads SGHRS; CDR2 reads YFSETQ. V dropped 4 bases and J dropped 1; count of bases not matched to a gene: 6. Here the CDR3 reads CASSPRTSGSGTDTQYF. Written as DNA, the CDR3 is TGCGCCAGCAGCCCGAGGACTAGCGGGAGTGGCACAGATACGCAGTATTTT.

The genes are TRBV5-1 and TRBJ2-1; D remains unclear. The V and J ends lost 0 bases and 0 bases respectively, with 7 bases between them. CDR3 size: 15 residues. Germline V CDR1 and CDR2: SGHRS, YFSETQ. CDR3 DNA sequence: TGCGCCAGCAGCTTGGACCAGCCCTCCTACAATGAGCAGTTCTTC. Translating it yields CASSLDQPSYNEQFF.

This clonotype was seen many times. V usage is TRBV7-3 and J usage is TRBJ2-7; the match to TRBD2 covers 10 bases. The CDR3 is 16 residues long. Unmatched junction bases numbered 7, after V lost 5 bases and J lost 0 bases. CDR1 is SGHTA and CDR2 is FQGTGA in the germline V gene. The DNA for the CDR3 is TGTGCCAGCAGCCCCGGACTAGCGGATAGCTCCTACGAGCAGTACTTC. Protein product: CASSPGLADSSYEQYF.

This clonotype showed up many times. The chain links TRBV3-1 to TRBJ2-1; maybe TRBD2 (6 bases). Per the germline V gene, CDR1 is LGHDT and CDR2 is YNNKEL (reference sequence). Trimming removed 1 base from V and 6 bases from J, with 16 bases in between. The CDR3 has 16 amino acids. The CDR3 reads CASSQVSGVAGNEQFF. The CDR3 DNA reads TGTGCCAGCAGCCAAGTTTCGGGAGTAGCCGGCAATGAGCAGTTCTTC.

Many counts were recorded for this clonotype. The genes are TRBV30 and TRBJ2-5; 7 bases fit TRBD2. CDR3 length: 14 amino acids. Germline loops: CDR1 GTSNPN, CDR2 SVGIG (reference sequence). With 1 base clipped from V and 5 bases from J, the junction kept 7 bases outside the gene matches. The CDR3 DNA follows: TGTGCCTGGAGTGAGAAGACTAGCTCTGAGACCCAGTACTTC. The encoded protein is CAWSEKTSSETQYF.